These 23 T cell receptor beta chains were sequenced from one sample in a study of cytomegalovirus exposure and HLA in healthy donors. PCR primers comprised 60 Vbeta and 13 Jbeta primers. Measured with immunoSEQ multiplex PCR; TCRdb has only the in-frame clones, and not every one. The sample holds approximately 120,000 clones; about 74% are singletons and the top ten take around 4.2%. Sample: PBMCs. These receptors all come from a woman aged 45 to 65 in good health and CMV-seropositive.

This clone was recorded only once. The chain couples TRBV30 to TRBJ1-5; unclear D gene. Deletions cut 3 bases from V and 0 bases from J, with 6 bases between. Per germline, CDR1 GTSNPN and CDR2 SVGIG (reference sequence). This CDR3 contains 13 residues. CDR3 region: CAWSRDSNQPQHF. Here the CDR3 DNA reads TGTGCCTGGAGCCGGGATAGCAATCAGCCCCAGCATTTT.

The J gene is TRBJ2-2, the V gene TRBV29-1; D is perhaps TRBD1 (5 bases). The length of the CDR3 is 15 residues. The V and J ends lost 4 bases and 0 bases respectively, with 12 bases between them. Germline values: CDR1 SQVTM, CDR2 ANQGSEA. The CDR3 DNA sequence: TGCAGCGTTGCTATAAGGGGTGCGAACACCGGGGAGCTGTTTTTT. Translated: CSVAIRGANTGELFF.

On this clone: The junction does not match germline at one end; this may be a read error. The rearrangement links TRBV7-3 to TRBJ1-1; D call uncertain. The CDR3 spans 14 residues. Germline-derived CDR1 and CDR2 are SGHTA and FQGTGA. The CDR3 nucleotides are TGTTCCAGCAGCTTAACACGAGAGAACACTGAAGCTTTCTTT. Translation: CSSSLTRENTEAFF.

The CDR3 loop reads CASSFSQGNYGYTF. The CDR3 DNA reads as TGTGCCAGCAGCTTTAGCCAGGGGAACTATGGCTACACCTTC. V is TRBV7-9 and J is TRBJ1-2; D is perhaps TRBD1 (6 bases). This CDR3 contains 14 residues. Trimming pared 3 bases from V and 2 bases from J, leaving 10 bases between. Germline CDR1 is SEHNR and CDR2 is FQNEAQ (reference sequence).

In its sample, this clone ranks as medium-sized. This chain uses TRBV4-1 with TRBJ2-7, with TRBD2 matching over 8 bases. The junction had 12 bases not matched to a gene; V was cut back by 1 base and J by 4 bases. This CDR3 has 17 amino acids. Germline CDR1 reads MGHRA; CDR2 reads YSYEKL. In DNA, the CDR3 is TGCGCCAGCAGCCAAGTGGAGTTGATAGCGGGGACTTACGAGCAGTACTTC. It yields the protein CASSQVELIAGTYEQYF.

This clone was picked up one time. This sequence joins TRBV19 and TRBJ2-4; perhaps TRBD2 as D (6 bases). Germline V gene lookup returns CDR1 LNHDA and CDR2 SQIVND (reference sequence). V gave up 1 base and J gave up 6 bases, with 10 bases separating them. The CDR3 loop spans 14 amino acids. The CDR3 spells CASSIVGGLNIQYF. CDR3 nucleotides: TGTGCCAGTAGTATAGTGGGGGGTTTAAACATTCAGTACTTC.

J is TRBJ1-2 and V is TRBV18, with D possibly TRBD1 on 6 matching bases. From germline, CDR1 is KGHSH and CDR2 LQKENI. This CDR3 is built from 12 residues. V dropped 3 bases and J dropped 8 bases, with 10 bases sitting between them. CDR3 in amino acids: CASSPLQGGYTF. The CDR3 DNA reads TGTGCCAGCTCACCTTTACAGGGCGGCTACACCTTC. Full variable domain (outside the CDR3, taken from reference TRBV18 and TRBJ1-2): NAGVMQNPRHLVRRRGQEARLRCSPMKGHSHVYWYRQLPEEGLKFMVYLQKENIIDESGMPKERFSAEFPKEGPSILRIQQVVRGDSAAYFCASSPLQGGYTFGSGTRLTVV.

In this sample, this clone turned up once. The chain has TRBV29-1 and TRBJ1-5; 8 nucleotides align to TRBD1. V shed 5 bases and J 3 bases; nucleotides not matched to a gene: 3. Germline CDR1 reads SQVTM; CDR2 reads ANQGSEA. This CDR3 is built from 13 residues. CDR3 nucleotides: TGCAGCGTTCAGGACAGGGCCAATCAGCCCCAGCATTTT. Its translation is CSVQDRANQPQHF.

The gene calls are TRBV19 and TRBJ1-2; no firm D call. With 3 bases removed from V and 8 bases from J, the gap between germline ends came to 13 bases. The CDR3 covers 13 residues. CDR1 LNHDA and CDR2 SQIVND come from the germline V gene (reference sequence). The CDR3 reads CASSINTWEGYTF. DNA of the CDR3: TGTGCCAGTAGTATCAACACATGGGAGGGCTACACCTTC.

The chain recombines TRBV29-1 with TRBJ1-2; 9 bases line up with TRBD1. The J segment lost 8 bases and the V segment lost 4 bases, leaving 8 bases of the junction unmatched. The CDR3 has 13 residues. From germline, CDR1 is SQVTM and CDR2 ANQGSEA. The CDR3 protein is CSVGEQGASGYTF. The CDR3 DNA reads TGCAGCGTTGGGGAACAGGGGGCGAGCGGCTACACCTTC.

V and J are TRBV7-9 and TRBJ2-7, with 7 bases identical to TRBD1. V trimming: 1 base; J trimming: 6 bases; junction bases outside the gene matches: 9. The CDR3 totals 15 residues. Per germline, CDR1 SEHNR and CDR2 FQNEAQ (reference sequence). The CDR3 sequence is CASSLVLGTVPEQYF. The CDR3 DNA reads as TGTGCCAGCAGCTTAGTGCTCGGGACAGTTCCCGAGCAGTACTTC.

Only one count was recorded for this clone. The chain uses TRBV20-1 and TRBJ2-7; D is possibly TRBD1 (6 bases). The CDR3 has 11 amino acids. Germline CDR1 is DFQATT and CDR2 is SNEGSKA (reference sequence). The V and J ends lost 7 bases and 0 bases respectively, with 7 bases between them. The DNA of the CDR3 is TGCAGTGGGACAGTCTCCTACGAGCAGTACTTC. This translates into CSGTVSYEQYF.

The chain joins TRBV5-1 to TRBJ2-6; 12 bases agree with TRBD1. The V gene end was trimmed by 3 bases and the J gene end by 4 bases; junction bases not matched to a gene: 5. Per germline, CDR1 SGHRS and CDR2 YFSETQ. This CDR3 contains 17 residues. CDR3 residues: CASSSGTGGSGANVLTF. CDR3 DNA sequence: TGCGCCAGCAGCTCAGGGACAGGGGGCTCCGGGGCCAACGTCCTGACTTTC. Complete variable domain (other parts from reference TRBV5-1 and TRBJ2-6): KAGVTQTPRYLIKTRGQQVTLSCSPISGHRSVSWYQQTPGQGLQFLFEYFSETQRNKGNFPGRFSGRQFSNSRSEMNVSTLELGDSALYLCASSSGTGGSGANVLTFGAGSRLTVL.

V and J are TRBV28 and TRBJ1-2; TRBD1 matches 8 bases. Germline V lookup: CDR1 MDHEN, CDR2 SYDVKM. Trimming took 3 bases from V and 6 from J; bases not matched to a gene: 6. The CDR3 length is 14 residues. CDR3 nucleotides: TGTGCCAGCAGTTTTATTCAGGACAGGGATGGCTACACCTTC. Translated, it gives CASSFIQDRDGYTF.

The chain is built from TRBV18 and TRBJ1-2; D unresolved. Trimming pared 0 bases from V and 6 bases from J, leaving 11 bases between. This CDR3 contains 14 residues. Germline lookup yields CDR1 KGHSH and CDR2 LQKENI. CDR3 sequence reads: CASSPPTGRNGYTF. In nucleotides, the CDR3 is TGTGCCAGCTCACCACCGACGGGGAGGAATGGCTACACCTTC.

The CDR3 loop is CASSFYRADHGYTF. The CDR3, as DNA: TGTGCCAGCAGCTTTTACCGAGCGGATCATGGCTACACCTTC. This rearrangement joins TRBV7-2 to TRBJ1-2; D gene ambiguous. Trimming removed 3 bases from V and 6 bases from J, with 14 bases in between. The CDR3 is 14 amino acids. Looked up from germline, CDR1 is SGHTA and CDR2 is FQGNSA.

The chain uses TRBV5-4 and TRBJ2-3; 8 bases line up with TRBD1. V gave up 4 bases and J gave up 3 bases; unmatched junction bases: 7. The CDR3 is 15 amino acids. Germline V gene data show CDR1 as SGHNT and CDR2 as YYREEE (reference sequence). The CDR3: CASSAGTGRTDTQYF. CDR3 in DNA: TGTGCCAGCAGCGCGGGGACAGGCCGAACAGATACGCAGTATTTT.

V gene TRBV10-3 combines with J gene TRBJ2-5; D not certain. Germline CDR1 is ENHRY and CDR2 is SYGVKD. The V end lost 0 bases, the J end lost 1 base, and 6 bases lay between the germline ends. The CDR3 has 14 residues. CDR3 loop: CAISESAVQETQYF. The DNA for the CDR3 is TGTGCCATCAGTGAGTCGGCAGTCCAAGAGACCCAGTACTTC.

The chain has TRBV6-1 and TRBJ1-5; D unclear. This CDR3 has 14 amino acids. From germline, CDR1 is MNHNS and CDR2 SASEGT. V dropped 2 bases and J dropped 2 bases, with 7 bases sitting between them. This CDR3 reads CASSEFPGNQPQHF. In DNA form, the CDR3 reads TGTGCCAGCAGTGAATTCCCAGGCAATCAGCCCCAGCATTTT.

DNA of the CDR3: TGTGCCAGCAGTTTCGGCGGAGCCAAAAACATTCAGTACTTC. Translated: CASSFGGAKNIQYF. This chain joins TRBV27 and TRBJ2-4, with D hard to call. The length of the CDR3 is 14 residues. Germline V gene sequence: CDR1 MNHEY, CDR2 SMNVEV (reference sequence). The V and J ends lost 3 bases and 0 bases respectively, with 6 bases between them.

The CDR3 sequence is CASSAADRGLGNTEAFF. The CDR3 nucleotides are TGTGCCAGTAGTGCCGCGGACAGGGGCCTAGGGAACACTGAAGCTTTCTTT. V is TRBV19 and J is TRBJ1-1; 9 bases line up with TRBD1. This CDR3 has 17 residues. Looked up from germline, CDR1 is LNHDA and CDR2 is SQIVND (reference sequence). Trimming removed 5 bases from V and 1 base from J; junction bases left unmatched: 11.

This sequence joins TRBV29-1 and TRBJ1-2; D is possibly TRBD1 (5 bases). CDR3 length equals 14 residues. V was clipped by 3 bases and J by 2 bases, with 13 bases between them. Germline assignment: CDR1 SQVTM and CDR2 ANQGSEA. The CDR3 region is CSVEGGTENYGYTF. Here the CDR3 DNA reads TGCAGCGTTGAGGGGGGGACCGAAAACTATGGCTACACCTTC.

J is TRBJ2-1 and V is TRBV7-2; 8 nucleotides line up with TRBD2. V was clipped by 4 bases and J by 9 bases; unmatched bases: 11. The germline V gene has CDR1 SGHTA and CDR2 FQGNSA. This CDR3 has 15 amino acids. CDR3 nucleotides: TGTGCCAGCAGCTGGACTCAAGCGGGGGAGGGTGAGCAGTTCTTC. It codes for CASSWTQAGEGEQFF.